The T cell receptor beta chain described here comes from a study of CD8 T cells in ankylosing spondylitis (dated by TCRdb to about 2017). Describing the broader study: The study set out to find disease-linked TCR variants by profiling T cell receptor beta repertoires in ankylosing spondylitis patients and healthy donors. The full study cohort was made up of about 24 ankylosing spondylitis patients and 108 healthy donors. Peripheral blood was sampled, and synovial fluid was additionally collected from ankylosing spondylitis patients. What the work shows at the level of the full study, not this receptor alone: Some of the motif variants had been reported before in the synovial fluid and blood of reactive arthritis patients, a finding that suggests common disease-initiation mechanisms. According to the report, matched synovial fluid samples from ankylosing spondylitis patients were significantly enriched for the disease-linked clones. A CD8+ phenotype was shown by the disease-linked clones, which were found at relatively low frequencies in peripheral blood. Blood from ankylosing spondylitis patients appeared to be characterized by a TCR beta motif made up of about 8 highly homologous amino acid variants.

Synovial fluid samples were paired with blood samples taken from the same ankylosing spondylitis patients. V drops 0 bases and J drops 2 bases, leaving 14 bases in between. The germline V gene (reference sequence) gives CDR1 as DFQATT and CDR2 as SNEGSKA. From the cysteine up to the phenylalanine, the CDR3 has a length of 15 residues. This entry keeps only the CDR3 DNA: 45 bases, framed from base 1. Notes on this clonotype: Its antigen target is currently unknown. It has no much larger one-base neighbor in the sample; base qualities were not kept.

The sequencing machine was an Illumina HiSeq 2500. Quantitative 5'-RACE with molecular barcodes was used to prepare TCR beta libraries. On the authors' methods: A new computational method based on a probabilistic model of VDJ rearrangement was used to identify disease-linked TCR variants. The raw public reads went through TCRdb reprocessing: fastp at Q25, MiXCR clone calling, in-frame beta chains kept. Rows merge per CDR3 protein into single entries with the most common DNA and genes. Clone size and V and J calls follow TCRdb, not the original study. In all, the sample holds some 130,000 distinct CDR3 sequences, and 7% to 10% of those were seen once. The ten largest make up 6% to 9.5% of the sample.

The source of this sequence is a male donor with ankylosing spondylitis. Here the chain combines TRBV20-1 and TRBJ2-7; a tentative D match to TRBD2 spans 6 bases. The specimen sequenced was synovial fluid, either unsorted or a sorted T cell fraction (not recorded which). Here is the DNA: TGCAGTGCTAGAGACCGCGGTAGCGGAACCTACGAGCAGTACTTC. Its translation reads: CSARDRGSGTYEQYF.